This TCR beta chain derives from a study of T cells after yellow fever vaccination. Looking at the study overall: Investigators used CD3, CD45RA, CCR7 and CD95 to sort the EM, EMRA, CM and Tscm memory subsets. SMART-Seq v4 Ultra Low Input prepared libraries from low-cell fractions.

This clonotype occurred a few times. The germline V gene has CDR1 LNHNV and CDR2 YYDKDF (reference sequence). V was shortened by 3 bases and J by 2 bases, with 9 bases between the two germline ends. The CDR3 covers 14 residues. MiXCR, applied by TCRdb to the 5' RACE reads, yields one record per CDR3 protein. The repertoire holds more than 25,000 distinct CDR3 sequences, 6.3% seen once, with around 25% in the top ten. Notes on the study in general: Post-booster samples contained most primary-vaccination clones (approximately 97% CD4, about 87% CD8). The appearance of a small share of clonotypes in both CD4 and CD8 compartments was observed.

Source: PBMCs, either bulk or a sorted T-cell subset (CD4+, CD8+, memory, or dextramer-sorted; not recorded which), taken on the day of the yellow fever booster vaccination. The rearrangement joins TRBV15 to TRBJ2-3; D gene uncertain. This receptor was identified in a man aged 25-45 years who received the YFV17D yellow fever vaccine. The CDR3 region has the DNA TGTGCCACCAGCAGCTCAGGCTTCACAGATACGCAGTATTTT. Translated: CATSSSGFTDTQYF. The full variable domain, in which reference TRBV15 and TRBJ2-3 provide the parts outside the CDR3, is DAMVIQNPRYQVTQFGKPVTLSCSQTLNHNVMYWYQQKSSQAPKLLFHYYDKDFNNEADTPDNFQSRRPNTSFCFLDIRSPGLGDTAMYLCATSSSGFTDTQYFGPGTRLTVL.